Listed below are T cell receptor beta chains from one sample, sequenced in a study of early T cells in non-severe SARS-CoV-2 infection. MiXCR, applied by TCRdb to the 5' RACE reads, yields one record per CDR3 protein. The repertoire includes 55,000 to 80,000 distinct CDR3 sequences, approximately 10% of them detected once, and 5% to 8% sits in the top ten. What was sequenced was whole blood. The receptors derive from an adult who was a healthcare worker with PCR-confirmed SARS-CoV-2 infection or an uninfected control (not recorded which). The CDR3 runs from the conserved cysteine through the conserved F or W. Each record gives: CDR3 DNA, CDR3 protein, J gene, clone size, V gene, D gene. D genes are given only for firm matches. Some rows mark clone size as missing; the rest say once, few, many or name a class of expanded clone.

DNA: TGCAGTGCTACAAAAGCGGGAGCGGGCACCGGGGAGCTGTTTTTT; CDR3: CSATKAGAGTGELFF; J: TRBJ2-2; size: -; V: TRBV20-1; D: TRBD2
DNA: TGCAGTGCTCCGGACAGGACTGGTCCCCTCCACTTT; CDR3: CSAPDRTGPLHF; J: TRBJ1-6; size: -; V: TRBV20-1; D: TRBD1
DNA: TGTGCCAGCAGTCCGATAGCGGGGCTGAACAATGAGCAGTTCTTC; CDR3: CASSPIAGLNNEQFF; J: TRBJ2-1; size: many; V: TRBV6-2/TRBV6-3; D: TRBD2
DNA: TGCAGTGCTAGGACAGATTACAATGAGCAGTTCTTC; CDR3: CSARTDYNEQFF; J: TRBJ2-1; size: few; V: TRBV20-1; D: -
DNA: TGTGCCAGCAGCTCAACGAAAAGTACAGGGGCCGAAATAAAGTCACCCCTCCACTTT; CDR3: CASSSTKSTGAEIKSPLHF; J: TRBJ1-6; size: many; V: TRBV7-9; D: TRBD1
DNA: TGTGCCAGCAGTTTAGGGACGTCCCCCTACGAGCAGTACTTC; CDR3: CASSLGTSPYEQYF; J: TRBJ2-7; size: many; V: TRBV28; D: -
DNA: TGTGCCAGCAGCGCCGAGACAGGGGGCACCGGGGAGCTGTTTTTT; CDR3: CASSAETGGTGELFF; J: TRBJ2-2; size: few; V: TRBV9; D: TRBD1
DNA: TGTGCCAGCAGCCCCAGGGAGATAGGACCCCTCCACTTT; CDR3: CASSPREIGPLHF; J: TRBJ1-6; size: many; V: TRBV13; D: -
DNA: TGTGCCAGCAGTCATTATAGCGGGGGCAAGGGTGTGCTGTTTTTT; CDR3: CASSHYSGGKGVLFF; J: TRBJ2-2; size: -; V: TRBV12-3/TRBV12-4; D: TRBD2
DNA: TGTGCCAGCAGCTTGGGGTTTAGGGAAAAACTGTTTTTT; CDR3: CASSLGFREKLFF; J: TRBJ1-4; size: many; V: TRBV5-5; D: -
DNA: TGCAGCGTTGTGAGGGGCCTTTCGGACGAGCAGTACTTC; CDR3: CSVVRGLSDEQYF; J: TRBJ2-7; size: few; V: TRBV29-1; D: -
DNA: TGTGCCAGCAGAGGGCCCACAGATACGCAGTATTTT; CDR3: CASRGPTDTQYF; J: TRBJ2-3; size: -; V: TRBV6-6; D: -
DNA: TGCAGTGCTAGGGGGCTGAGTGCCGATAGCAATCAGCCCCAGCATTTT; CDR3: CSARGLSADSNQPQHF; J: TRBJ1-5; size: -; V: TRBV20-1; D: -
DNA: TGTGCCAGCAGCTTAATCTTCGGCGGGACCGGGGAGCTGTTTTTT; CDR3: CASSLIFGGTGELFF; J: TRBJ2-2; size: many; V: TRBV7-3; D: -
DNA: TGTGCCAGCAGCTTAGAATACGGGCAGACGGGGCAGTACTTC; CDR3: CASSLEYGQTGQYF; J: TRBJ2-7; size: -; V: TRBV7-2; D: -
DNA: TGTGCCTCACAGGGCATGAACACTGAAGCTTTCTTT; CDR3: CASQGMNTEAFF; J: TRBJ1-1; size: many; V: TRBV10-3; D: -
DNA: TGTGCCAGCAGCGTAGGAGGTTCGGTTATCCACAATGAGCAGTTCTTC; CDR3: CASSVGGSVIHNEQFF; J: TRBJ2-1; size: -; V: TRBV9; D: -
DNA: TGTGCCAGCAGTCTAGCGGGAGGGGGCGATGAGCAGTTCTTC; CDR3: CASSLAGGGDEQFF; J: TRBJ2-1; size: few; V: TRBV2; D: TRBD2
DNA: TGTGCCTGGAGTGTACCGGGGGCGAAGACTGAAGCTTTCTTT; CDR3: CAWSVPGAKTEAFF; J: TRBJ1-1; size: many; V: TRBV30; D: -
DNA: TGCGCCAGCAGTCACCGGGGCGCCCGGTTCGACACCGGGGAGCTGTTTTTT; CDR3: CASSHRGARFDTGELFF; J: TRBJ2-2; size: -; V: TRBV23-1; D: -
DNA: TGCGCCAGCAGCCAAAGGTCAGTAAGAAGCCTTGGACGGGGATCGAACACTGAAGCTTTCTTT; CDR3: CASSQRSVRSLGRGSNTEAFF; J: TRBJ1-1; size: many; V: TRBV4-1; D: -
DNA: TGTGCCAGCTCACCCCGGGACAAGATTAACACCGGGGAGCTGTTTTTT; CDR3: CASSPRDKINTGELFF; J: TRBJ2-2; size: many; V: TRBV18; D: -
DNA: TGTGCCAGCAGCTTTTCGAACACTGAAGCTTTCTTT; CDR3: CASSFSNTEAFF; J: TRBJ1-1; size: few; V: TRBV7-2; D: -
DNA: TGTGCCACCAGACCTCAGGGAGAGAACACTGAAGCTTTCTTT; CDR3: CATRPQGENTEAFF; J: TRBJ1-1; size: many; V: TRBV15; D: -